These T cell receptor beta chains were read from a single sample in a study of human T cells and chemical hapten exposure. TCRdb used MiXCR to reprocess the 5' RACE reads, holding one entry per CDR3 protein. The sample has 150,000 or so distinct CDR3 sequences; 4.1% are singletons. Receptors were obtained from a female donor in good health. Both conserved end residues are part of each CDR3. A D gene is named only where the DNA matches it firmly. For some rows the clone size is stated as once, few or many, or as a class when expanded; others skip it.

CDR3: CASSRGQNQPQHF; DNA: TGTGCCAGCAGCCGGGGCCAGAATCAGCCCCAGCATTTT; J: TRBJ1-5; length: 13; D: NA; V: TRBV7-8; size: many
CDR3: CASSLGQGSTF; DNA: TGTGCCAGCAGTTTAGGACAGGGGTCTACCTTC; J: TRBJ1-2; length: 11; D: TRBD1; V: TRBV12-3/TRBV12-4; size: many
CDR3: CASSTTGNVKEKLFF; DNA: TGTGCCAGCAGCACAACAGGGAATGTAAAGGAAAAACTGTTTTTT; J: TRBJ1-4; length: 15; D: NA; V: TRBV12-3/TRBV12-4; size: many
CDR3: CASSQGQGATEAFF; DNA: TGTGCCAGCAGCCAAGGACAGGGGGCCACTGAAGCTTTCTTT; J: TRBJ1-1; length: 14; D: TRBD1; V: TRBV7-9; size: few
CDR3: CASSFKAGGNGYTF; DNA: TGTGCCAGCAGCTTTAAAGCTGGTGGTAATGGCTACACCTTC; J: TRBJ1-2; length: 14; D: NA; V: TRBV11-2; size: few
CDR3: CASKRKNTEAFF; DNA: TGTGCCAGCAAACGAAAGAACACTGAAGCTTTCTTT; J: TRBJ1-1; length: 12; D: NA; V: TRBV6-1; size: many
CDR3: CAISTGQTSSYGYTF; DNA: TGTGCCATCAGTACGGGACAGACATCTTCCTATGGCTACACCTTC; J: TRBJ1-2; length: 15; D: TRBD1; V: TRBV10-3; size: medium-sized
CDR3: CASSQGEGSSNQPQHF; DNA: TGTGCCAGCAGCCAAGGTGAGGGATCCAGCAATCAGCCCCAGCATTTT; J: TRBJ1-5; length: 16; D: NA; V: TRBV4-2; size: many
CDR3: CASSLDQQPQHF; DNA: TGTGCCAGCAGCTTAGACCAGCAGCCCCAGCATTTT; J: TRBJ1-5; length: 12; D: NA; V: TRBV7-2; size: few
CDR3: CASSETMGGNYGYTF; DNA: TGTGCCAGCAGTGAAACAATGGGAGGGAACTATGGCTACACCTTC; J: TRBJ1-2; length: 15; D: NA; V: TRBV25-1; size: many
CDR3: CASSYGPRGGKPEQYF; DNA: TGTGCCAGCAGTTACGGTCCCAGGGGTGGGAAACCCGAGCAGTACTTC; J: TRBJ2-7; length: 16; D: NA; V: TRBV6-6; size: NA
CDR3: CASSRPPGQSFNEKLFF; DNA: TGTGCCAGCAGCCGTCCCCCGGGACAGAGCTTTAATGAAAAACTGTTTTTT; J: TRBJ1-4; length: 17; D: TRBD1; V: TRBV6-5; size: many
CDR3: CSARGTAGYTF; DNA: TGCAGTGCTAGAGGGACAGCTGGCTACACCTTC; J: TRBJ1-2; length: 11; D: NA; V: TRBV20-1; size: many
CDR3: CASSLSLTPSPGNTIYF; DNA: TGCGCCAGCAGCTTGAGTCTAACCCCTAGCCCAGGAAACACCATATATTTT; J: TRBJ1-3; length: 17; D: NA; V: TRBV5-1; size: many
CDR3: CSASAQPTDTQYF; DNA: TGCAGTGCTAGTGCCCAGCCCACAGATACGCAGTATTTT; J: TRBJ2-3; length: 13; D: NA; V: TRBV20-1; size: many
CDR3: CSASFVTGRNQETQYF; DNA: TGCAGTGCTAGCTTCGTTACGGGTAGAAACCAAGAGACCCAGTACTTC; J: TRBJ2-5; length: 16; D: NA; V: TRBV20-1; size: many
CDR3: CASSLEGREFF; DNA: TGTGCCAGCAGTCTGGAGGGAAGGGAGTTCTTC; J: TRBJ2-1; length: 11; D: NA; V: TRBV6-6; size: NA
CDR3: CASSLADNSPLHF; DNA: TGTGCCAGCAGCTTAGCTGATAATTCACCCCTCCACTTT; J: TRBJ1-6; length: 13; D: NA; V: TRBV7-9; size: many
CDR3: CASSESGFGGYTF; DNA: TGTGCCAGCAGTGAATCCGGGTTCGGTGGCTACACCTTC; J: TRBJ1-2; length: 13; D: NA; V: TRBV25-1; size: many
CDR3: CSARPGGDEQFF; DNA: TGCAGTGCTAGGCCAGGGGGCGATGAGCAGTTCTTC; J: TRBJ2-1; length: 12; D: TRBD1; V: TRBV20-1; size: many
CDR3: CASSLERGSVAFF; DNA: TGTGCCAGCAGCTTAGAAAGGGGCTCGGTAGCTTTCTTT; J: TRBJ1-1; length: 13; D: NA; V: TRBV7-9; size: many
CDR3: CASSQDQQGVGNTIYF; DNA: TGTGCCAGCAGCCAGGACCAACAGGGGGTTGGAAACACCATATATTTT; J: TRBJ1-3; length: 16; D: TRBD1; V: TRBV14; size: many
CDR3: CASTVQGSGNYGYTF; DNA: TGTGCCAGCACCGTACAGGGAAGCGGGAACTATGGCTACACCTTC; J: TRBJ1-2; length: 15; D: NA; V: TRBV2; size: many
CDR3: CASSESGTIFIQYF; DNA: TGTGCCAGCAGTGAGTCCGGGACTATCTTTATTCAGTACTTC; J: TRBJ2-4; length: 14; D: TRBD2; V: TRBV6-1; size: many
CDR3: CASSGGLNTEAFF; DNA: TGTGCCAGCAGTGGGGGGTTGAACACTGAAGCTTTCTTT; J: TRBJ1-1; length: 13; D: NA; V: TRBV27; size: many
CDR3: CASSHRQGWTGELFF; DNA: TGCGCCAGCAGCCACAGACAGGGATGGACCGGGGAGCTGTTTTTT; J: TRBJ2-2; length: 15; D: TRBD1; V: TRBV5-1; size: many
CDR3: CASSSRDSGDSNQPQHF; DNA: TGTGCCAGCAGCTCCCGAGACAGCGGAGATAGCAATCAGCCCCAGCATTTT; J: TRBJ1-5; length: 17; D: NA; V: TRBV7-8; size: many
CDR3: CASSHGDRVNYGYTF; DNA: TGTGCCAGCAGTCACGGGGACAGGGTTAACTATGGCTACACCTTC; J: TRBJ1-2; length: 15; D: TRBD1; V: TRBV7-9; size: few
CDR3: CASSLEQGVEETQYF; DNA: TGTGCCAGCAGCTTAGAACAGGGGGTCGAGGAGACCCAGTACTTC; J: TRBJ2-5; length: 15; D: TRBD1; V: TRBV7-9; size: few
CDR3: CASSLDWGSGEKLFF; DNA: TGTGCCAGCAGTTTAGATTGGGGGTCGGGTGAAAAACTGTTTTTT; J: TRBJ1-4; length: 15; D: NA; V: TRBV12-3/TRBV12-4; size: NA
CDR3: CSARRDLQETQYF; DNA: TGCAGTGCTAGAAGGGACCTCCAAGAGACCCAGTACTTC; J: TRBJ2-5; length: 13; D: NA; V: TRBV20-1; size: many
CDR3: CSAYGHPSSYEQYF; DNA: TGCAGTGCTTACGGTCACCCGAGTTCCTACGAGCAGTACTTC; J: TRBJ2-7; length: 14; D: NA; V: TRBV20-1; size: many
CDR3: CASSQDQIIDRTQYF; DNA: TGTGCCAGCAGCCAAGACCAGATTATTGATCGGACCCAGTACTTC; J: TRBJ2-5; length: 15; D: NA; V: TRBV3-1; size: many
CDR3: CASSRGGMGQGALGNTIYF; DNA: TGTGCCAGCAGCCGGGGGGGAATGGGACAGGGTGCTCTTGGAAACACCATATATTTT; J: TRBJ1-3; length: 19; D: TRBD1; V: TRBV6-5; size: many
CDR3: CASSRQGGPLHF; DNA: TGTGCCAGCAGCCGGCAAGGGGGACCCCTCCACTTT; J: TRBJ1-6; length: 12; D: NA; V: TRBV4-2; size: NA
CDR3: CASGPAGAPYEQYF; DNA: TGTGCCAGCGGACCAGCGGGGGCCCCCTACGAGCAGTACTTC; J: TRBJ2-7; length: 14; D: TRBD2; V: TRBV27; size: many
CDR3: CASSQGLAVLSGANVLTF; DNA: TGTGCCAGCAGTCAGGGACTAGCGGTCCTCTCTGGGGCCAACGTCCTGACTTTC; J: TRBJ2-6; length: 18; D: TRBD2; V: TRBV12-3/TRBV12-4; size: few
CDR3: CATSGDRGTSYEQYF; DNA: TGTGCCACCAGCGGAGACAGGGGTACGTCCTACGAGCAGTACTTC; J: TRBJ2-7; length: 15; D: TRBD1; V: TRBV15; size: many
CDR3: CASSPRQGVNTEAFF; DNA: TGTGCCAGCTCACCACGGCAGGGGGTGAACACTGAAGCTTTCTTT; J: TRBJ1-1; length: 15; D: TRBD1; V: TRBV18; size: many
CDR3: CASSSPAGGKYEQYF; DNA: TGTGCCAGCAGTTCTCCAGCGGGGGGGAAGTACGAGCAGTACTTC; J: TRBJ2-7; length: 15; D: TRBD2; V: TRBV27; size: few
CDR3: CASSLTSLNYGYTF; DNA: TGTGCCAGCAGCTTAACTTCCCTTAACTATGGCTACACCTTC; J: TRBJ1-2; length: 14; D: NA; V: TRBV7-9; size: many